This T cell receptor (beta chain) originates from a study of T-cell memory formation after mild COVID-19 (dated by TCRdb to about 2021). Study-level background: TCR sequence clusters from the two donors were largely donor specific. In a couple of donors, T-cell clones that expanded and contracted after mild COVID-19 were tracked by sequencing TCRalpha and TCRbeta repertoires over time. The cohort comprised two young, previously healthy adult volunteers, one female and one male.

The paper as a whole reports these results and caveats: Contracting CD4+ clones were found mainly in CM and EM memory subsets, while CD8+ clones were enriched in EMRA. From day 15 to 85, contracting clones showed balanced CD4/CD8 phenotypes, whereas a second wave of clones that expanded from day 15 to 37 leaned towards CD4+. Whether the second-wave clones peaking on day 37 were SARS-CoV-2 specific was not confirmed. Some responding clones were detected in pre-infection memory, which suggested that pre-existing cross-reactive memory T cells had joined the SARS-CoV-2 response. The study included only two mild cases, and larger cohorts that include severe cases with pre-infection samples were judged to be necessary.

Notes on this clonotype: What antigen it recognizes has not been identified. The input lacks base qualities; no much larger clone sits a single base away.

Ficoll-Paque density gradient centrifugation was used to isolate PBMCs. The reads were generated on an Illumina NovaSeq 6000. TCRalpha and TCRbeta cDNA libraries were built by 5'RACE with constant-segment primers, adding sample barcodes and unique molecular identifiers. Trizol reagent was used to extract RNA from every sample. Libraries were amplified in two PCR steps, with a second sample barcode and Illumina TruSeq adapters added in the second step. Sequencing of libraries was performed on an Illumina NovaSeq with 2 x 150 bp paired-end reads. In the authors' own workflow: Reads were demultiplexed and collapsed into UMI-guided consensus sequences with migec v1.2.7. With mixcr v2.1.11, UMI consensuses were aligned to TRA and TRB V and J templates and assembled into clonotypes. Expanded or contracted clonotypes were those called significant by both edgeR and NoisET, with noise models trained on biological replicates. edgeR calls used a false discovery rate-adjusted p below 0.01 and a log2 fold-change threshold of 1. As an exploratory analysis of dynamics, PCA with hierarchical clustering was applied to max-normalized trajectories of the 1000 most abundant clonotypes. Each responding clone was given a CD4 or CD8 phenotype based on the CD4+ and CD8+ repertoires, which had been sequenced separately. TCRdb trimmed public reads at Q25 via fastp, called clones via MiXCR and kept in-frame beta chains. All rows with the same CDR3 protein become a single entry with the most common DNA and genes. Clone size and V and J calls follow TCRdb, not the original study. The sample data list approximately 50,000 distinct CDR3 sequences, and approximately 9.1% of these were observed just once. The ten largest clones capture 10% to 15% of the sample.

Reading the germline V gene gives CDR1 SGDLS and CDR2 YYNGEE. The CDR3 runs 15 residues from the cysteine to the phenylalanine. Of all the DNA, just the CDR3 is kept, 45 bases in frame from base 1. Trimming takes 1 base from V and 0 bases from J, and the germline ends sit 8 bases apart. The rearranged chain carries TRBV9 and TRBJ1-5; no D gene can be assigned with confidence. Input material: PBMCs or a T cell subset sorted from them (not recorded which). The source is an adult woman who had mild COVID-19 (a few samples of this study predate the infection). The sample titles of this study are shuffled in the database, so cell type and time point are left out; the donor was told from shared clones. The DNA sequence follows: TGTGCCAGCAGCGTAAGCCCCTATAGCAATCAGCCCCAGCATTTT. It encodes CASSVSPYSNQPQHF.